This T cell receptor beta chain was captured by sequencing in a study of control samples from healthy donors and cancer patients. TCRdb's table, derived via immunoSEQ multiplex PCR, lists solely in-frame clones and lacks some. Of around 110,000 clones in the sample, 93% are singletons; the top ten hold about 2.6%. The length of the CDR3 is 17 residues. J gave up 1 base and V 1 base, and 4 bases lay outside the gene matches. The germline V gene has CDR1 SGHVS and CDR2 FNYEAQ. The clonotype originates from a man under 40 in good health. The sample comprised blood. The chain combines TRBV7-6 with TRBJ2-3, with 11 bases fitting TRBD2. CDR3 DNA sequence: TGTGCCAGCAGCTTAGAACTAGCGGGGGCTGGCACAGATACGCAGTATTTT. It translates to CASSLELAGAGTDTQYF.